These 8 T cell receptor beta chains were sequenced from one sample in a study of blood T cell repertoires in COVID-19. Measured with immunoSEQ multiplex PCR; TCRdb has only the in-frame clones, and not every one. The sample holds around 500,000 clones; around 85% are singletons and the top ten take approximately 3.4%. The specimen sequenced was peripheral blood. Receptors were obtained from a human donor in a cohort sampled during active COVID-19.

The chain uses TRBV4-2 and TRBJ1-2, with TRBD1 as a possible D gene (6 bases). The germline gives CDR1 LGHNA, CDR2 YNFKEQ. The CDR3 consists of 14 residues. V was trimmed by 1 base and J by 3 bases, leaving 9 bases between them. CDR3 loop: CASSQGPGDYGYTF. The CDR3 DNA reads TGTGCCAGCAGCCAAGGGCCAGGGGACTATGGCTACACCTTC.

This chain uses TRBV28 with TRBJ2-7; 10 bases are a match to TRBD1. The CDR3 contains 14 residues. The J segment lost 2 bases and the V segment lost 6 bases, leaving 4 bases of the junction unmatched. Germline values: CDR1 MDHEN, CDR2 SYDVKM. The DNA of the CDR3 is TGTGCCAGCAGGTCGGACAGGGGGACCTACGAGCAGTACTTC. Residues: CASRSDRGTYEQYF.

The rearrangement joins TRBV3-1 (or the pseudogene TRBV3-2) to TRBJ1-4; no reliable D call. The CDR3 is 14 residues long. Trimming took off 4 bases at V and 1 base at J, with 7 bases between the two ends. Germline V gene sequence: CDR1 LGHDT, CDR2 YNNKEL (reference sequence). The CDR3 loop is CASSPMLTNEKLFF. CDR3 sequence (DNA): TGTGCCAGCAGCCCTATGCTAACTAATGAAAAACTGTTTTTT.

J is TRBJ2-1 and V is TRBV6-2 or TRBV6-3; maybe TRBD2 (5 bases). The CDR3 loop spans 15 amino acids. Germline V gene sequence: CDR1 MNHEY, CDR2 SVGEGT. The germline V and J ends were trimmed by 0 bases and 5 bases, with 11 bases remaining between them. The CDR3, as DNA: TGTGCCAGCAGTTACTCCCTGAGGGAGAACAATGAGCAGTTCTTC. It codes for CASSYSLRENNEQFF.

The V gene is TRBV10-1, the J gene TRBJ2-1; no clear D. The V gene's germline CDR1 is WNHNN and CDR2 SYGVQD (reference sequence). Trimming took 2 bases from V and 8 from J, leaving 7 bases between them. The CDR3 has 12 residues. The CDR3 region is CASSERLDEQFF. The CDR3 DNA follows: TGCGCCAGCAGTGAGCGACTCGATGAGCAGTTCTTC.

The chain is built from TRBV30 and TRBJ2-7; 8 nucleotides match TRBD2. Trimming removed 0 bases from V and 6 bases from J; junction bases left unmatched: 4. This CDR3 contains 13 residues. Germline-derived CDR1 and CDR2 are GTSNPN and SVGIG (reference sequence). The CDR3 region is CAWSVTGGGEQYF. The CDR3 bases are TGTGCCTGGAGTGTCACCGGGGGGGGCGAGCAGTACTTC.

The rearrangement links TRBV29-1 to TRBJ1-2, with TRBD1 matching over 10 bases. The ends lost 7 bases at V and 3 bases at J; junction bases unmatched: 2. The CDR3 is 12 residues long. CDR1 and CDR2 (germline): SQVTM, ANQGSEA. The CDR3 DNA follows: TGCAGCGCGACAGGGGGCGACTATGGCTACACCTTC. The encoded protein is CSATGGDYGYTF.

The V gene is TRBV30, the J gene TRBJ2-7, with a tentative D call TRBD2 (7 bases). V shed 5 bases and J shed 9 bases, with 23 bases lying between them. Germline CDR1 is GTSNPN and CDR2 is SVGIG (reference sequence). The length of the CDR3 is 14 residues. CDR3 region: CAWGGASGLLGQYF. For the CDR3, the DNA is TGTGCCTGGGGGGGGGCTAGCGGCCTCCTGGGGCAGTACTTC.